This T cell receptor (beta chain) was sequenced in a study of OX40 agonist ivuxolimab in advanced cancers. Study-wide results and caveats: Circulating CD4+ and CD8+ T cells showed clonal expansion by week 6 at 0.1 to 3.0 mg/kg. Low levels of normalized T-cell clonal expansion also appeared in some nonresponders.

Note on this clone: Its target is not known.

The germline V gene has CDR1 MDHEN and CDR2 SYDVKM. The CDR3 runs to 16 residues. The V and J ends lost 3 bases and 4 bases respectively, with 15 bases between them. Generated by immunoSEQ multiplex PCR, the TCRdb table keeps only in-frame clones and is missing some. The sample yields over 85,000 clones, 85% to 95% seen once. This chain connects TRBV28 to TRBJ1-4, with D unresolved. The TCR comes from an adult with an advanced solid tumor such as melanoma, head and neck, liver or kidney cancer. The sample was CD4+ or CD8+ T cells sorted from blood, taken in a trial of the OX40 agonist ivuxolimab. CDR3 nucleotide sequence: TGTGCCAGCAGTTTTAAGGGCGTGACATTTAATGAAAAACTGTTTTTT. This codes for CASSFKGVTFNEKLFF.